These 5 T cell receptor beta chains were all obtained from the same sample, sequenced in a study of cytotoxic CD8 clonotypes in ibrutinib-treated CLL. TCRdb keeps only in-frame clones here, not all; method: immunoSEQ multiplex PCR. Of 150,000 or so clones in the sample, roughly 88% were seen once. The sample here was PBMCs, taken at disease progression, from a patient treated with ibrutinib. These receptors originate from a human donor with chronic lymphocytic leukemia.

The V call is TRBV11-3, the J call TRBJ1-2; TRBD1 is a possible D gene (5 bases). V was pared by 2 bases and J by 4 bases, with 8 bases between. CDR3 length: 13 residues. CDR1 is SGHNT and CDR2 is YENEEA in the germline V gene. The DNA of the CDR3 is TGTGCCAGCAGCTTATTACAGGCCTATGGCTACACCTTC. Protein: CASSLLQAYGYTF.

V usage is TRBV5-1 and J usage is TRBJ2-1, with 8 nucleotides matching TRBD2. The V gene end was trimmed by 2 bases and the J gene end by 2 bases; junction bases not matched to a gene: 12. CDR3 size: 18 residues. Per the germline V gene, CDR1 is SGHRS and CDR2 is YFSETQ. CDR3 DNA sequence: TGCGCCAGCAGCTTTACACGATCGACTAGCGTAGCCTACAATGAGCAGTTCTTC. Its translation: CASSFTRSTSVAYNEQFF.

V usage is TRBV7-2 and J usage is TRBJ2-1; no firm D call. This CDR3 is built from 14 residues. V shed 3 bases and J shed 7 bases, with 13 bases lying between them. Germline V CDR1 and CDR2: SGHTA, FQGNSA. The CDR3 region is CASSFFTVGNEQFF. DNA for the CDR3: TGTGCCAGCAGCTTTTTTACCGTAGGAAATGAGCAGTTCTTC.

This chain links TRBV28 with TRBJ2-7; D might be TRBD2 (5 bases). The germline gives CDR1 MDHEN, CDR2 SYDVKM. The germline V and J ends were trimmed by 5 bases and 3 bases, with 17 bases remaining between them. The CDR3 extends over 15 amino acids. CDR3 nucleotide sequence: TGTGCCAGCAGTGGTGAAAGCGGAAACTTCTACGAGCAGTACTTC. Translated, it gives CASSGESGNFYEQYF.

The chain joins TRBV5-6 to TRBJ1-2; TRBD1 matches 11 bases. V shed 4 bases, J shed 7 bases, and the junction held 9 bases outside the gene matches. The CDR3 has 15 residues. Per the germline V gene, CDR1 is SGHDT and CDR2 is YYEEEE. CDR3 in DNA: TGTGCCAGCAGCCACCGGGACAGGGGGTATTTTGGCTACACCTTC. Encoded protein: CASSHRDRGYFGYTF.